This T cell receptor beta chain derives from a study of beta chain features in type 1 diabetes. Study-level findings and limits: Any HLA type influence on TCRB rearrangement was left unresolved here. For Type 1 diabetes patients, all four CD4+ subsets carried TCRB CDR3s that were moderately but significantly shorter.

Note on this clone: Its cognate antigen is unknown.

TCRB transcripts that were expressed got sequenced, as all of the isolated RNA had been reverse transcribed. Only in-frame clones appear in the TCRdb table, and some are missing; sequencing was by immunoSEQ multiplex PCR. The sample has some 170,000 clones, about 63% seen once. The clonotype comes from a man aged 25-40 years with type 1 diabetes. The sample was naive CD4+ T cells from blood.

CDR3 DNA: TGCAGCGTTGCGAACTTTAATCAGCCCCAGCATTTT. Protein product: CSVANFNQPQHF. The chain joins TRBV29-1 to TRBJ1-5, with no clear D. Germline CDR1 reads SQVTM; CDR2 reads ANQGSEA. The CDR3 length is 12 residues. Trimming removed 4 bases at V and 4 bases at J, with 8 bases between.